The 5 T cell receptor beta chains below come from one sample, sequenced in a study of shared clonotypes between healthy human individuals. Profiled with immunoSEQ multiplex PCR; TCRdb holds only in-frame clones, not every one. The sample holds around 1,000,000 clones, about 72% seen once. Material for sequencing was memory CD4+ T cells from PBMCs. Stated subset: CD45RA-negative fraction. The receptors stem from a man younger than 35 in good health. Some clones in this sample may be carry-over from other donors' samples.

This clone was recorded once. The chain combines TRBV6-6 with TRBJ1-3; D may be TRBD1 (5 bases). Germline assignment: CDR1 MNHNY and CDR2 SVGAGI (reference sequence). Trimming took off 7 bases at V and 1 base at J, with 14 bases between the two ends. The CDR3 runs to 15 residues. CDR3 sequence: CASNGGGNSGNTIYF. For the CDR3, the DNA is TGTGCCAGCAATGGGGGAGGGAATTCTGGAAACACCATATATTTT.

The chain combines TRBV7-2 with TRBJ1-1, with TRBD1 matching over 7 bases. The CDR3 totals 14 residues. V was pared by 2 bases and J by 8 bases, with 8 bases of the junction left unmatched. CDR1 and CDR2 (germline): SGHTA, FQGNSA. CDR3 nucleotide sequence: TGTGCCAGCAGCTTACCCACCTTACAGGGGGAAGCTTTCTTT. Translated, it gives CASSLPTLQGEAFF.

This sequence joins TRBV29-1 and TRBJ1-1; 8 bases are shared with TRBD1. Germline trimming cut 7 bases from V and 5 bases from J; bases unmatched to any gene: 6. CDR3 length: 12 residues. In germline, CDR1 is SQVTM, CDR2 ANQGSEA. CDR3 protein: CSATQGGTEAFF. The CDR3 DNA reads as TGCAGCGCTACACAGGGGGGGACTGAAGCTTTCTTT.

The genes are TRBV7-8 and TRBJ2-4; TRBD2 is a possible D gene (6 bases). Germline loops: CDR1 SGHVS, CDR2 FQNEAQ. The CDR3 consists of 13 residues. The V gene lost 6 bases and the J gene lost 7 bases, with 13 bases spanning the gap. CDR3 bases: TGTGCCAGCAGTCCTAGACTAGGGAACATTCAGTACTTC. Protein sequence: CASSPRLGNIQYF.

This clone was found many times. This rearrangement joins TRBV29-1 to TRBJ1-2; 8 bases are shared with TRBD1. The V gene's germline CDR1 is SQVTM and CDR2 ANQGSEA. The CDR3 loop spans 13 amino acids. J lost 5 bases, V lost 7 bases, and 9 bases had no gene match. CDR3 region: CSASVGTGYGYTF. The CDR3 DNA sequence: TGCAGCGCGTCTGTGGGGACAGGTTATGGCTACACCTTC.